The count of the clone carrying this T cell receptor beta chain is one. Other DNA sequences of this sample code for an identical CDR3. These data are taken from a study of T cell changes during pregnancy in multiple sclerosis. The CDR3 length is 14 residues. Germline CDR1 and CDR2: SGHAT and FQNNGV. With 1 base removed from V and 0 bases from J, the gap between germline ends came to 6 bases. TCRdb's copy holds only in-frame clones and misses some; the assay was immunoSEQ multiplex PCR. The sample includes tens of thousands of clones, more than 85% of them seen just once. This specimen was CD8+ T cells from peripheral blood mononuclear cells, taken in the second trimester of pregnancy. The sequence was collected from a female donor with multiple sclerosis, enrolled in a pregnancy study. This chain links TRBV11-2 with TRBJ1-2; D is uncertain. The CDR3 coding sequence is TGTGCCAGCAGCTTAGCAGCGGCTAACTATGGCTACACCTTC. As protein: CASSLAAANYGYTF.